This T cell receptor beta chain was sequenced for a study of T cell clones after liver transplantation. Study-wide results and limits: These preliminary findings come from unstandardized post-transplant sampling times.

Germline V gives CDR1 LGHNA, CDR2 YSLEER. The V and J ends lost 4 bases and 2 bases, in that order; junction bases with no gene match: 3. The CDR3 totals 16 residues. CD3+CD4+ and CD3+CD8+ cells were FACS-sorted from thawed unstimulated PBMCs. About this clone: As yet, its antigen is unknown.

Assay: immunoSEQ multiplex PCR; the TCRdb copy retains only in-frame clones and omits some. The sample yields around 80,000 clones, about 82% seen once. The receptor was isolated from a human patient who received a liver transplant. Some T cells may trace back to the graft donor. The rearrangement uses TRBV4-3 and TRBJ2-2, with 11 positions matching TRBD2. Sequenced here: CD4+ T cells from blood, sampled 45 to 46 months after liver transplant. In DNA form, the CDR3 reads TGCGCCAGCAGCCGAGGGACTAGCGGTAACACCGGGGAGCTGTTTTTT. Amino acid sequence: CASSRGTSGNTGELFF.